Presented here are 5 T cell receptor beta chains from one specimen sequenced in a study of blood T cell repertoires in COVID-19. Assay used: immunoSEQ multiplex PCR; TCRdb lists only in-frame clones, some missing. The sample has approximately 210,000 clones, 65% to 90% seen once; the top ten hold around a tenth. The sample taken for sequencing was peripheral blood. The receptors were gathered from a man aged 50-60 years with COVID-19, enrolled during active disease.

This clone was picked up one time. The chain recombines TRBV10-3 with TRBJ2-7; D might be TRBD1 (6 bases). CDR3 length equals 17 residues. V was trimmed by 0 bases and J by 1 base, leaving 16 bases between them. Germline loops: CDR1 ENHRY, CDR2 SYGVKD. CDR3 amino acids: CAISESVDRTESYEQYF. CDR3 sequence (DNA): TGTGCCATCAGTGAGTCCGTTGACCGGACAGAGTCCTACGAGCAGTACTTC.

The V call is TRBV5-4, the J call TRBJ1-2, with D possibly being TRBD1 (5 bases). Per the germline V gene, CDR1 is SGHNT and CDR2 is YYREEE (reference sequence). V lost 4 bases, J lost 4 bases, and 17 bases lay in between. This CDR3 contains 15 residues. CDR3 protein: CASSPQSGGFYGYTF. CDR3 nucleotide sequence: TGTGCCAGCAGCCCCCAAAGCGGGGGATTCTATGGCTACACCTTC.

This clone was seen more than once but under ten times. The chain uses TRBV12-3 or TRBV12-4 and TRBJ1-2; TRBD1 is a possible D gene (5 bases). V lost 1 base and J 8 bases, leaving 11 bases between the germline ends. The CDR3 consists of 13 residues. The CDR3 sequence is CASSLGRQSGYTF. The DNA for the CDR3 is TGTGCCAGCAGTTTAGGCCGACAGTCCGGCTACACCTTC.

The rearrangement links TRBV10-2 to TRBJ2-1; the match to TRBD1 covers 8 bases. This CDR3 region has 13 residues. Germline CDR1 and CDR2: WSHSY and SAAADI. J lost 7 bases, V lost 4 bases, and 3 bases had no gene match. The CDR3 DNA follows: TGCGCCAGCAGTGGACAGGGGAAGAATGAGCAGTTCTTC. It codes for CASSGQGKNEQFF.

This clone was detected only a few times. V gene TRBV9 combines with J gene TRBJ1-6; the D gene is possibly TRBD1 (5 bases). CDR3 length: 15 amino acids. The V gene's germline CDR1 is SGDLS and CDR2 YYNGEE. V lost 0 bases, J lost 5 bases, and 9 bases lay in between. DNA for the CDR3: TGTGCCAGCAGCGTAGGGGGGGTAAATAATTCACCCCTCCACTTT. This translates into CASSVGGVNNSPLHF.